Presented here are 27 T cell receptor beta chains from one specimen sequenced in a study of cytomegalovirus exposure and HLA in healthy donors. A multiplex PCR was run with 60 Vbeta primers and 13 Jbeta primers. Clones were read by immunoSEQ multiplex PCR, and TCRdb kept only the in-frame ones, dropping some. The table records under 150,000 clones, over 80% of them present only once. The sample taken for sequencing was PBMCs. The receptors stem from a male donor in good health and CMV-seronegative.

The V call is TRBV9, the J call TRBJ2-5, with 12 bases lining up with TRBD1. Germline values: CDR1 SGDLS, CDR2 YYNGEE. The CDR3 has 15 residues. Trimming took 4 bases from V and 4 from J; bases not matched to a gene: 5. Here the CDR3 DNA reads TGTGCCAGCAGCTCCCGGGACAGGGGGCGAGAGACCCAGTACTTC. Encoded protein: CASSSRDRGRETQYF.

The CDR3 DNA follows: TGCAGCGTTGACAGCGGGAGTGCCGATGAGCAGTTCTTC. Protein product: CSVDSGSADEQFF. The J gene is TRBJ2-1, the V gene TRBV29-1; 8 nucleotides match TRBD2. The CDR3 consists of 13 residues. Germline V gene lookup returns CDR1 SQVTM and CDR2 ANQGSEA. V shed 3 bases and J 8 bases; nucleotides not matched to a gene: 6.

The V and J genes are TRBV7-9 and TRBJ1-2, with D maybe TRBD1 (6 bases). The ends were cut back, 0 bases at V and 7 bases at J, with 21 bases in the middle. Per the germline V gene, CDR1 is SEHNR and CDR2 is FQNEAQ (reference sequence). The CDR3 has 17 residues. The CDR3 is CASSLAQGRVSLGGYTF. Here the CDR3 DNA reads TGTGCCAGCAGCTTAGCACAGGGACGAGTTAGCCTGGGTGGCTACACCTTC.

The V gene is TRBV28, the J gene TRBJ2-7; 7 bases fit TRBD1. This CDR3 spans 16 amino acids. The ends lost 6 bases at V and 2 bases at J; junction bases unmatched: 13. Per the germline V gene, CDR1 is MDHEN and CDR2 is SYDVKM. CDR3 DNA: TGTGCCAGCAGCCCAATACGGGACAGCCTCGCCTACGAGCAGTACTTC. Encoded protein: CASSPIRDSLAYEQYF.

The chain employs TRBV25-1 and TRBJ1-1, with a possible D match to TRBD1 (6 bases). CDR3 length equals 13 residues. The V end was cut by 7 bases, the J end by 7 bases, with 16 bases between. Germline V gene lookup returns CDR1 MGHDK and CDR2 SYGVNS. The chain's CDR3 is CASTKGGTSEAFF. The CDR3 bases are TGTGCCAGCACCAAGGGGGGGACGAGTGAAGCTTTCTTT. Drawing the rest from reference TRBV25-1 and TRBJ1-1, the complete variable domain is EADIYQTPRYLVIGTGKKITLECSQTMGHDKMYWYQQDPGMELHLIHYSYGVNSTEKGDLSSESTVSRIRTEHFPLTLESARPSHTSQYLCASTKGGTSEAFFGQGTRLTVV.

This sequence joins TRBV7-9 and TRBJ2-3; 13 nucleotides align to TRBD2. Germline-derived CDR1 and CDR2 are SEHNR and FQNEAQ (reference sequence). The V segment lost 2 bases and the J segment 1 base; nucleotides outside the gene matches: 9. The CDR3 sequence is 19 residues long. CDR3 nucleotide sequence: TGTGCCAGCAGCTTACCCTCCCTACTAGCGGGGGGGGGCACAGATACGCAGTATTTT. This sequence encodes CASSLPSLLAGGGTDTQYF.

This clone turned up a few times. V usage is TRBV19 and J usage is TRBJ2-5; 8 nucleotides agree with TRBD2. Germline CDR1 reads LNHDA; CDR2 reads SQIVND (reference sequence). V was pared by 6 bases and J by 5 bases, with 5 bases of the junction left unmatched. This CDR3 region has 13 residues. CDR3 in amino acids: CASRSGGLETQYF. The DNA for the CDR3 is TGTGCCAGTAGGAGCGGGGGCCTTGAGACCCAGTACTTC.

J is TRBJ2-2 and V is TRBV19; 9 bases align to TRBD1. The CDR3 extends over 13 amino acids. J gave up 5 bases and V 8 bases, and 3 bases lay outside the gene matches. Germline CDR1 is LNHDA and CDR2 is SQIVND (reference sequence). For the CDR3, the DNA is TGTGCCAGTGGGGACAGGGCTACCGGGGAGCTGTTTTTT. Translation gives CASGDRATGELFF.

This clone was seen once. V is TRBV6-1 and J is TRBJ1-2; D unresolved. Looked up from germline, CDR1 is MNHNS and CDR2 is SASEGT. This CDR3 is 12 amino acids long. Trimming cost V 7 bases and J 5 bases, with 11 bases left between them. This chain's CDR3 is CASMPGWYGYTF. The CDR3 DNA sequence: TGTGCCAGCATGCCGGGGTGGTATGGCTACACCTTC.

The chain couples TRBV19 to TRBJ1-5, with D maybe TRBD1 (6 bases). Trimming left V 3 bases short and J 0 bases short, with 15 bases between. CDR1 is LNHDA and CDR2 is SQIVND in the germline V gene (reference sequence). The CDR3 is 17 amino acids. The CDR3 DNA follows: TGTGCCAGTAGTATTATTTTTAGGACAGCTAGCAATCAGCCCCAGCATTTT. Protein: CASSIIFRTASNQPQHF.

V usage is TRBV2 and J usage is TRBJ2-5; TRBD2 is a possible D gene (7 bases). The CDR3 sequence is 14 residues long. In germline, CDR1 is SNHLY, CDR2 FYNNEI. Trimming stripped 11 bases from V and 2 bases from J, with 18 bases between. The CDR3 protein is CAAGRGGWQETQYF. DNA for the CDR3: TGTGCCGCGGGGAGGGGGGGCTGGCAAGAGACCCAGTACTTC.

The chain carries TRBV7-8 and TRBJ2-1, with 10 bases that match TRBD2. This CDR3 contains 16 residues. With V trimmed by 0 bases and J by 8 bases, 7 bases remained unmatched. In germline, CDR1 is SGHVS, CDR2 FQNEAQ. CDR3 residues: CASSLALSGRGDEQFF. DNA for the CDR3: TGTGCCAGCAGCTTAGCCCTGAGCGGGAGGGGCGATGAGCAGTTCTTC.

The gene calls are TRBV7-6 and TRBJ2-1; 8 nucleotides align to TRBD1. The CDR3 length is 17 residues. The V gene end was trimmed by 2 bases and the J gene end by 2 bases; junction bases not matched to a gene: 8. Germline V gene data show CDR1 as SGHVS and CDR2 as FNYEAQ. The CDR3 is CASSLSAGQVTYNEQFF. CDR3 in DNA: TGTGCCAGCAGCTTATCTGCGGGACAGGTGACCTACAATGAGCAGTTCTTC.

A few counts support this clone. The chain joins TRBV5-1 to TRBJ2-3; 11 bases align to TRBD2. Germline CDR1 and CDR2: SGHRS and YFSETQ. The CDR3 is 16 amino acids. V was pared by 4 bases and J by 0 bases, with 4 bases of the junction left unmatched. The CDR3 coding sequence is TGCGCCAGCAGCACATTAGCGGGGGGGAGCACAGATACGCAGTATTTT. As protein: CASSTLAGGSTDTQYF.

The CDR3 sequence: CSVLGTYEQYF. The CDR3 DNA reads as TGCAGCGTTCTCGGGACCTACGAGCAGTACTTC. The V and J genes are TRBV29-1 and TRBJ2-7; D possibly corresponds to TRBD2 (5 bases). Germline CDR1 is SQVTM and CDR2 is ANQGSEA. This CDR3 is 11 amino acids long. Trimming cost V 5 bases and J 2 bases, with 7 bases left between them.

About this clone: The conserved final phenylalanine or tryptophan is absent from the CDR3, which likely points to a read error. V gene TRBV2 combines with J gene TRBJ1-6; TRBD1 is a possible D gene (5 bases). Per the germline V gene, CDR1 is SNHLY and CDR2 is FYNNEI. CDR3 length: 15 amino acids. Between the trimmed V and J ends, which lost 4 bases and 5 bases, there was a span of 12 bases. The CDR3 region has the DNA TGTGCCAGCAGTGTATCGGGACTGAATAATTCACCCCTCCACCTT. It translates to CASSVSGLNNSPLHL.

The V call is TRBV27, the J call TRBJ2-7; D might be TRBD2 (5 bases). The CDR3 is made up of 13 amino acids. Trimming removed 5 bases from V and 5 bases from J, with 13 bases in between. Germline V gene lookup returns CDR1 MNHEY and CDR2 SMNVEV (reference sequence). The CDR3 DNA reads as TGTGCCAGCAGTAGCCCCGGGGTCCACGAGCAGTACTTC. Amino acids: CASSSPGVHEQYF.

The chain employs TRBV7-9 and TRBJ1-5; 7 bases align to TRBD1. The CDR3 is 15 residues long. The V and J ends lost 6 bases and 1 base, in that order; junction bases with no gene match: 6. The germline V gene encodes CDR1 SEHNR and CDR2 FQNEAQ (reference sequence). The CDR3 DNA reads TGTGCCAGCAGTCCCGGGACAGTAAGCAATCAGCCCCAGCATTTT. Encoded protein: CASSPGTVSNQPQHF.

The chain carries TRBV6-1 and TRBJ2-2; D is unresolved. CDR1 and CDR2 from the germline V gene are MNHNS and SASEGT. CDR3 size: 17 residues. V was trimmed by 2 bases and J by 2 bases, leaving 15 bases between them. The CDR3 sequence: CASSEFVGSANTGELFF. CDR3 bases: TGTGCCAGCAGTGAATTTGTCGGGTCAGCAAACACCGGGGAGCTGTTTTTT.

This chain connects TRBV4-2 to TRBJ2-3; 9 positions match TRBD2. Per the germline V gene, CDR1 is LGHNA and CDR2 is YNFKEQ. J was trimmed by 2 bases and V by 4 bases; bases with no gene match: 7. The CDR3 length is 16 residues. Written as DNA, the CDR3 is TGTGCCAGCAGCCTTAAGACTAGCGGATACACAGATACGCAGTATTTT. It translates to CASSLKTSGYTDTQYF.

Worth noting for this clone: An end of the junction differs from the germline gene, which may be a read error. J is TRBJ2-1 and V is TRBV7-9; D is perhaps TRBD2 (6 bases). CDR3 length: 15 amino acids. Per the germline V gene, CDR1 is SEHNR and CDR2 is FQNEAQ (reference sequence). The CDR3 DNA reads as TGTTCCAGCAGCCCCCCGCTAGCGTATTACAATGAGCAGTTCTTC. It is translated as CSSSPPLAYYNEQFF. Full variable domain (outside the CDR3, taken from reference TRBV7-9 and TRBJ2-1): DTGVSQNPRHKITKRGQNVTFRCDPISEHNRLYWYRQTLGQGPEFLTYFQNEAQLEKSRLLSDRFSAERPKGSFSTLEIQRTEQGDSAMYLCSSSPPLAYYNEQFFGPGTRLTVL.

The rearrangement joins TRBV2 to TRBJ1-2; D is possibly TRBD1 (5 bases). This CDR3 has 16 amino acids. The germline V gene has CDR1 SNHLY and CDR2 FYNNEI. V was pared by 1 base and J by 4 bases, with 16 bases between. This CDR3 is CASSEEGVVPLYGYTF. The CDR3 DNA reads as TGTGCCAGCAGTGAAGAAGGGGTGGTGCCGCTCTATGGCTACACCTTC.

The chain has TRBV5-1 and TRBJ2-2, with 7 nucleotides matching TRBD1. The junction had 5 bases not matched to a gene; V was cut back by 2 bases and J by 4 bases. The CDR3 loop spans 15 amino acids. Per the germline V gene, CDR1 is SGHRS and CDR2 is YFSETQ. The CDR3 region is CASSFTGDPTGELFF. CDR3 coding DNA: TGCGCCAGCAGCTTTACAGGGGATCCCACCGGGGAGCTGTTTTTT. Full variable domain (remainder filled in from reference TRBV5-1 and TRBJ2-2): KAGVTQTPRYLIKTRGQQVTLSCSPISGHRSVSWYQQTPGQGLQFLFEYFSETQRNKGNFPGRFSGRQFSNSRSEMNVSTLELGDSALYLCASSFTGDPTGELFFGEGSRLTVL.

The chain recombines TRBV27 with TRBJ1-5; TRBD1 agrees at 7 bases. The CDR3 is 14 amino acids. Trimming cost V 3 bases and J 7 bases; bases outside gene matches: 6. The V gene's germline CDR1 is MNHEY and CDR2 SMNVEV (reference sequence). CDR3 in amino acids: CASSFRQGGQPQHF. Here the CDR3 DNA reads TGTGCCAGCAGTTTTCGACAGGGTGGGCAGCCCCAGCATTTT.

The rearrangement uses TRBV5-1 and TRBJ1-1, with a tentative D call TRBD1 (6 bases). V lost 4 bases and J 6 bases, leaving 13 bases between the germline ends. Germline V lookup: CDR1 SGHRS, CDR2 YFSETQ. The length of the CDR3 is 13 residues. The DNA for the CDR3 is TGCGCCAGCAGCGGGGGGGGGCGAGCTGAAGCTTTCTTT. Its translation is CASSGGGRAEAFF. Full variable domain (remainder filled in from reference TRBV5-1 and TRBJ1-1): KAGVTQTPRYLIKTRGQQVTLSCSPISGHRSVSWYQQTPGQGLQFLFEYFSETQRNKGNFPGRFSGRQFSNSRSEMNVSTLELGDSALYLCASSGGGRAEAFFGQGTRLTVV.

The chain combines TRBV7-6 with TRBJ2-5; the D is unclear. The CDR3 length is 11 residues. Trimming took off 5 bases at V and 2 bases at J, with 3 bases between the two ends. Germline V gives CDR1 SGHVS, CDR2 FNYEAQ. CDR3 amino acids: CASSPQETQYF. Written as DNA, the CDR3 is TGTGCCAGCAGCCCTCAAGAGACCCAGTACTTC.

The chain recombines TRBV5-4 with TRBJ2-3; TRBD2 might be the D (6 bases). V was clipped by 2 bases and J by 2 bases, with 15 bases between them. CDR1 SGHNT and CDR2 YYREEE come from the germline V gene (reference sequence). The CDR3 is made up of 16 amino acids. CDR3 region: CASSFVAEGPTDTQYF. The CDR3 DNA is TGTGCCAGCAGCTTCGTAGCGGAGGGGCCCACAGATACGCAGTATTTT.